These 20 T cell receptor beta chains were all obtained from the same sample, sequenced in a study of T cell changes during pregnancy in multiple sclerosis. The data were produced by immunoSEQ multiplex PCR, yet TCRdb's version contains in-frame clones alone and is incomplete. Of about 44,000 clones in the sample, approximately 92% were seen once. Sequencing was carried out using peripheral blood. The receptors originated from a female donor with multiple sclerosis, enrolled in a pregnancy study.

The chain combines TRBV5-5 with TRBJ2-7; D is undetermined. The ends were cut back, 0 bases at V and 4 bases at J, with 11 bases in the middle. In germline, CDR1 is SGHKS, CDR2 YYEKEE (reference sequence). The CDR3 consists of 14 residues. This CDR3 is CASSLASWGYEQYF. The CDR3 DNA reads TGTGCCAGCAGCTTGGCCAGTTGGGGATACGAGCAGTACTTC. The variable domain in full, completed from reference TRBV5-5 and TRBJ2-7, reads DAGVTQSPTHLIKTRGQQVTLRCSPISGHKSVSWYQQVLGQGPQFIFQYYEKEERGRGNFPDRFSARQFPNYSSELNVNALLLGDSALYLCASSLASWGYEQYFGPGTRLTVT.

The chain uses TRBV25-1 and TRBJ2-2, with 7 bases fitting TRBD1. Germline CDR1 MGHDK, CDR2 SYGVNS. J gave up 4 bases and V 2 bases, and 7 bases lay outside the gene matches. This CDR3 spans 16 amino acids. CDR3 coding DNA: TGTGCCAGCAGTGAAGGGGGACAGAAACGCACCGGGGAGCTGTTTTTT. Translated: CASSEGGQKRTGELFF. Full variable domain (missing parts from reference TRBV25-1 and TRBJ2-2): EADIYQTPRYLVIGTGKKITLECSQTMGHDKMYWYQQDPGMELHLIHYSYGVNSTEKGDLSSESTVSRIRTEHFPLTLESARPSHTSQYLCASSEGGQKRTGELFFGEGSRLTVL.

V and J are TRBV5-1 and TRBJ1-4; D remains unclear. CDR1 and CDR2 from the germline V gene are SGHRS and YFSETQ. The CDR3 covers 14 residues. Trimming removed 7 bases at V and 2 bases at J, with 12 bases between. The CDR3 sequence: CASASGSTNEKLFF. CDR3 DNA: TGCGCCAGCGCCAGCGGGTCCACTAATGAAAAACTGTTTTTT.

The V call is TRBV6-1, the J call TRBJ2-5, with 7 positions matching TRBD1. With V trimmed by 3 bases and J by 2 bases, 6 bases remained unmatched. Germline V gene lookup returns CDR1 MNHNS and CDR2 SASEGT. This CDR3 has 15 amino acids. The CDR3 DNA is TGTGCCAGCAGTGATTCCGACAGGGAACAAGAGACCCAGTACTTC. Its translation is CASSDSDREQETQYF.

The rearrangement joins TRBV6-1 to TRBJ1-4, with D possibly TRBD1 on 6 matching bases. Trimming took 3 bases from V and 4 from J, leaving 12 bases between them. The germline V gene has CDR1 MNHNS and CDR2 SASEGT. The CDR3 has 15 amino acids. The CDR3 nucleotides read TGTGCCAGCAGTGACCGACAGGACTTTAATGAAAAACTGTTTTTT. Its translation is CASSDRQDFNEKLFF.

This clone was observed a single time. This CDR3 is CAISESAGRVNEKLFF. The CDR3 region has the DNA TGTGCCATCAGTGAGTCAGCGGGCAGGGTGAATGAAAAACTGTTTTTT. The rearrangement joins TRBV10-3 to TRBJ1-4; D is perhaps TRBD1 (5 bases). The CDR3 consists of 16 residues. V was shortened by 0 bases and J by 5 bases, with 13 bases between the two germline ends. Per the germline V gene, CDR1 is ENHRY and CDR2 is SYGVKD.

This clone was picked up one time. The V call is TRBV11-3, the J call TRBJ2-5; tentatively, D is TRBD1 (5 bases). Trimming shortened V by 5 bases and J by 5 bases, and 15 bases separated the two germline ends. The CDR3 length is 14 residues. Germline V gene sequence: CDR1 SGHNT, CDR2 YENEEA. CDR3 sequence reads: CASSRPPGRETQYF. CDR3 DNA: TGTGCCAGCAGCCGACCCCCAGGGCGGGAGACCCAGTACTTC.

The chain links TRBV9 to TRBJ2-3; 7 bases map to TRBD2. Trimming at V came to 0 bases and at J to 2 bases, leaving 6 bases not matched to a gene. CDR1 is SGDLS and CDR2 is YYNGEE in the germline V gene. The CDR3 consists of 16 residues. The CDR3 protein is CASSVESAGHTDTQYF. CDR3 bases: TGTGCCAGCAGCGTAGAATCAGCGGGGCACACAGATACGCAGTATTTT. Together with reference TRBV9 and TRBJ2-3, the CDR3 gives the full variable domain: DSGVTQTPKHLITATGQRVTLRCSPRSGDLSVYWYQQSLDQGLQFLIQYYNGEERAKGNILERFSAQQFPDLHSELNLSSLELGDSALYFCASSVESAGHTDTQYFGPGTRLTVL.

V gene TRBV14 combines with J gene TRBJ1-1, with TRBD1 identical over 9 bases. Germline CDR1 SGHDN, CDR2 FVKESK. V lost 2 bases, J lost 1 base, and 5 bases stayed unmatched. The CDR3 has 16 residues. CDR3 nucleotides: TGTGCCAGCAGCCAACGAGCGGGACAGGGGAACACTGAAGCTTTCTTT. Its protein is CASSQRAGQGNTEAFF.

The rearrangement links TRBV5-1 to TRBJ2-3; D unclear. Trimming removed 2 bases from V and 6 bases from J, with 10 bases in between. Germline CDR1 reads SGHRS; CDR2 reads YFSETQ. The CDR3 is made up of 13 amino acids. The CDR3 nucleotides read TGCGCCAGCAGCTTTGGCAGCCCGGATACGCAGTATTTT. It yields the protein CASSFGSPDTQYF.

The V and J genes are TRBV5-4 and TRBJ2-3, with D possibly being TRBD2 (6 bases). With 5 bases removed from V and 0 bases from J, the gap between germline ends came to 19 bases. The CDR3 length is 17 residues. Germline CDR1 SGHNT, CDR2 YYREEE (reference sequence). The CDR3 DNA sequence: TGTGCCAGCAGTTACCCGACTAGTCGGGCTAGCACAGATACGCAGTATTTT. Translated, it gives CASSYPTSRASTDTQYF.

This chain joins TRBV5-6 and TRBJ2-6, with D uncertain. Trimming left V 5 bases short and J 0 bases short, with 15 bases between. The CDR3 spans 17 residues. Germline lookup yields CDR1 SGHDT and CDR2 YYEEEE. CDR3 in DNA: TGTGCCAGCAGTCTGGACGTCCGAAACTCTGGGGCCAACGTCCTGACTTTC. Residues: CASSLDVRNSGANVLTF.

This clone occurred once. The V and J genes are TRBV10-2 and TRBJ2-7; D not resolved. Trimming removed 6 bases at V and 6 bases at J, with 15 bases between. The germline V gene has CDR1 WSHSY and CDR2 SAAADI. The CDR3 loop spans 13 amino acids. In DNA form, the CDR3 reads TGCGCCAGCAGCAACTTTTTGAGCTCCGAGCAGTACTTC. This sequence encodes CASSNFLSSEQYF.

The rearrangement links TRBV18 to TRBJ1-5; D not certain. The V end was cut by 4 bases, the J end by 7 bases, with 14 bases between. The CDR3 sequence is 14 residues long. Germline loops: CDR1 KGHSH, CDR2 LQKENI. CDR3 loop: CASSLRGEDQPQHF. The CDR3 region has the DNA TGTGCCAGCTCACTGCGGGGAGAAGACCAGCCCCAGCATTTT.

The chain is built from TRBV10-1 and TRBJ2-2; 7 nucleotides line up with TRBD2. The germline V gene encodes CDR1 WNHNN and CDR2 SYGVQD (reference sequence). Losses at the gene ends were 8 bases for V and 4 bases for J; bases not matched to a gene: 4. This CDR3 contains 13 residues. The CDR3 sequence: CASRDYPTGELFF. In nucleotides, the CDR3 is TGCGCCAGCCGGGACTACCCCACCGGGGAGCTGTTTTTT.

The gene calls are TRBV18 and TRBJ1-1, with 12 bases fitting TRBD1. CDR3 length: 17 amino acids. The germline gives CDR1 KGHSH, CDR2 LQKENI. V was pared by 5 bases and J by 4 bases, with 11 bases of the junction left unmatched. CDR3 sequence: CASSATGTGGYGTEAFF. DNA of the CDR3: TGTGCCAGCTCAGCCACCGGGACAGGGGGCTACGGCACTGAAGCTTTCTTT. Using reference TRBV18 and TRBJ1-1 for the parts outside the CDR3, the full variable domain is NAGVMQNPRHLVRRRGQEARLRCSPMKGHSHVYWYRQLPEEGLKFMVYLQKENIIDESGMPKERFSAEFPKEGPSILRIQQVVRGDSAAYFCASSATGTGGYGTEAFFGQGTRLTVV.

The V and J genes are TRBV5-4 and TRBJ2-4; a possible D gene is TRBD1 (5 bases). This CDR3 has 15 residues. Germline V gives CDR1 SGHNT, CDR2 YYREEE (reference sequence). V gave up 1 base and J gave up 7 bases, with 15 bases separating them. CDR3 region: CASSLQVPSGNIQYF. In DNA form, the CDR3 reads TGTGCCAGCAGCTTGCAGGTCCCTTCAGGGAACATTCAGTACTTC.

The CDR3 DNA reads as TGTGCCAGCAGACCAACAGGGACCACGTCCTACGAGCAGTACTTC. As protein: CASRPTGTTSYEQYF. The chain links TRBV7-9 to TRBJ2-7, with a weak D call TRBD1 (6 bases). Per the germline V gene, CDR1 is SEHNR and CDR2 is FQNEAQ (reference sequence). Trimming cost V 6 bases and J 1 base, with 16 bases left between them. This CDR3 spans 15 amino acids.

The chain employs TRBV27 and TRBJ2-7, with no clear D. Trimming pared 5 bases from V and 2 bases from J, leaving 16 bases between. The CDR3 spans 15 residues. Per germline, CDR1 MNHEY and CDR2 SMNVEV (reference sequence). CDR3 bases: TGTGCCAGCAGTCCCCGGCCCCATGGCACCTACGAGCAGTACTTC. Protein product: CASSPRPHGTYEQYF.

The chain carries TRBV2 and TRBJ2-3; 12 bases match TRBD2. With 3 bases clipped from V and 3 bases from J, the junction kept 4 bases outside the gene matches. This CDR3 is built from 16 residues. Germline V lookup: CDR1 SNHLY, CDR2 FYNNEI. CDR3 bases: TGTGCCAGCAGTGATGAGACTAGCGGGAGTACAGATACGCAGTATTTT. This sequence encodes CASSDETSGSTDTQYF.